This passage covers 20 T cell receptor beta chains from one sample sequenced in a study of response to subunit inactivated influenza vaccine. Each CDR3 protein gets one entry after TCRdb re-called the RT-PCR reads with MiXCR. Of a few hundred thousand distinct CDR3 sequences listed, 21% are singletons. Sequences were derived from PBMCs from blood, sampled around 22 months after vaccination. Receptors were obtained from a man between 50 and 75 years old who received an inactivated influenza vaccine.

This clonotype was observed many times. J is TRBJ1-4 and V is TRBV6-1; TRBD1 is a possible D gene (6 bases). The CDR3 runs 14 residues. Germline values: CDR1 MNHNS, CDR2 SASEGT. Between the trimmed V and J ends, which lost 6 bases and 6 bases, there was a span of 14 bases. CDR3 protein: CASRPRQAYEKLFF. In DNA, the CDR3 is TGTGCCAGCAGACCGAGACAGGCCTATGAAAAACTGTTTTTT.

The gene calls are TRBV12-2 and TRBJ1-5; the D segment call TRBD1 is taken from the table without a DNA check. TRBV12-2 counts as a pseudogene. The CDR3 covers 16 residues. As DNA, the CDR3 is TGTGCAAGTCCCCTTAAGGACAGTCGTAGCAATCAGCCCCAGCATTTT. Protein product: CASPLKDSRSNQPQHF.

This clonotype has only a few counts. This chain uses TRBV20-1 with TRBJ2-2, with D possibly TRBD1 on 6 matching bases. This CDR3 is 14 amino acids long. The germline V and J ends were trimmed by 5 bases and 1 base, with 11 bases remaining between them. Germline V lookup: CDR1 DFQATT, CDR2 SNEGSKA (reference sequence). CDR3 amino acids: CSAPPQGNTGELFF. DNA for the CDR3: TGCAGTGCTCCACCACAGGGGAACACCGGGGAGCTGTTTTTT.

V is TRBV7-9 and J is TRBJ1-6; D unresolved. This CDR3 spans 16 amino acids. V lost 5 bases and J lost 5, with 16 bases in between. CDR1 is SEHNR, CDR2 FQNEAQ, per germline (reference sequence). This chain's CDR3 is CASSQDVGTNNSPLHF. DNA for the CDR3: TGTGCCAGCAGCCAGGATGTCGGAACCAATAATTCACCCCTCCACTTT.

The chain links TRBV29-1 to TRBJ2-1; 8 bases agree with TRBD2. The V and J ends lost 5 bases and 0 bases, in that order; junction bases with no gene match: 3. CDR1 and CDR2 from the germline V gene are SQVTM and ANQGSEA. This CDR3 spans 14 amino acids. The CDR3: CSVLGGDSYNEQFF. In DNA form, the CDR3 reads TGCAGCGTTCTCGGGGGGGACTCCTACAATGAGCAGTTCTTC.

The CDR3 DNA reads TGCGCCAGCAGCGTGACAGGGAGGGCCACTGAAGCTTTCTTT. Translation gives CASSVTGRATEAFF. This chain joins TRBV5-1 and TRBJ1-1; 7 bases align to TRBD1. The CDR3 contains 14 residues. The V segment lost 4 bases and the J segment 4 bases; nucleotides outside the gene matches: 7. Germline CDR1 and CDR2: SGHRS and YFSETQ.

This sequence joins TRBV4-2 and TRBJ2-1; a weak D match, TRBD1 (6 bases). The CDR3 is 13 amino acids. V was shortened by 0 bases and J by 10 bases, with 10 bases between the two germline ends. The germline V gene has CDR1 LGHNA and CDR2 YNFKEQ. Here the CDR3 DNA reads TGTGCCAGCAGCCAAGACCGAGACAGGGAGCAGTTCTTC. This sequence encodes CASSQDRDREQFF.

V and J are TRBV5-5 and TRBJ1-2, with 11 bases matching TRBD1. This CDR3 contains 16 residues. The V gene's germline CDR1 is SGHKS and CDR2 YYEKEE (reference sequence). After removal of 0 bases from V and 7 bases from J, the junction contained 8 bases not matched to a gene. The CDR3 spells CASSLAPTGTGGGYTF. The DNA of the CDR3 is TGTGCCAGCAGCTTGGCCCCGACAGGGACAGGGGGTGGCTACACCTTC.

The sample holds a few counts of this clonotype. CDR3 sequence (DNA): TGCGCCAGCAGCCAGAGGAATCTAGCGGGGGGACCCAGCTCCTACAATGAGCAGTTCTTC. Protein product: CASSQRNLAGGPSSYNEQFF. V gene TRBV4-3 combines with J gene TRBJ2-1; 11 nucleotides match TRBD2. There are 20 residues in the CDR3. CDR1 is LGHNA and CDR2 is YSLEER in the germline V gene. With V trimmed by 3 bases and J by 0 bases, 13 bases remained unmatched.

This clonotype was observed at least ten times. This chain uses TRBV10-3 with TRBJ1-1; 8 bases fit TRBD1. Germline lookup yields CDR1 ENHRY and CDR2 SYGVKD. CDR3 length: 12 amino acids. Trimming removed 10 bases from V and 1 base from J; junction bases left unmatched: 2. CDR3 DNA sequence: TGTGCCAAGGACAGGGAGAACACTGAAGCTTTCTTT. Its protein product is CAKDRENTEAFF.

The genes are TRBV6-5 and TRBJ2-5; 8 positions match TRBD1. The germline V gene has CDR1 MNHEY and CDR2 SVGAGI. This CDR3 comprises 14 residues. Trimming at V came to 2 bases and at J to 5 bases, leaving 4 bases not matched to a gene. CDR3 nucleotides: TGTGCCAGCAGTTACGACAGGGGTAGGGAGACCCAGTACTTC. Amino acids: CASSYDRGRETQYF.

This chain links TRBV20-1 with TRBJ2-4, with 8 positions matching TRBD2. The CDR3 spans 15 residues. Trimming took 0 bases from V and 3 from J; bases not matched to a gene: 4. Germline CDR1 is DFQATT and CDR2 is SNEGSKA (reference sequence). CDR3 nucleotides: TGCAGTGCTAGAGATATCGGGGGGGGCAAAAACATTCAGTACTTC. It encodes CSARDIGGGKNIQYF.

The chain links TRBV4-3 to TRBJ1-3; no clear D. Germline assignment: CDR1 LGHNA and CDR2 YSLEER. The CDR3 contains 15 residues. The germline V and J ends were trimmed by 0 bases and 0 bases, with 6 bases remaining between them. In DNA, the CDR3 is TGCGCCAGCAGCCAAGATTGGGACTCTGGAAACACCATATATTTT. Its translation is CASSQDWDSGNTIYF.

The chain employs TRBV20-1 and TRBJ2-7, with D perhaps matching TRBD1 (6 bases). This CDR3 is built from 13 residues. Germline V gene data show CDR1 as DFQATT and CDR2 as SNEGSKA (reference sequence). Trimming cost V 6 bases and J 5 bases, with 17 bases left between them. The CDR3 DNA sequence: TGCAGTGCCCCTCCCGGGGACACCAACGAGCAGTACTTC. Amino acid sequence: CSAPPGDTNEQYF.

The table lists this clonotype with many counts. This chain connects TRBV29-1 to TRBJ1-1; perhaps TRBD1 as D (5 bases). From germline, CDR1 is SQVTM and CDR2 ANQGSEA. This CDR3 has 15 residues. Trimming took 5 bases from V and 3 from J, leaving 19 bases between them. CDR3 sequence: CSVLIRYWDDTEAFF. The CDR3 DNA follows: TGCAGCGTTTTGATTAGATATTGGGACGACACTGAAGCTTTCTTT. Together with reference TRBV29-1 and TRBJ1-1, the CDR3 gives the full variable domain: SAVISQKPSRDICQRGTSLTIQCQVDSQVTMMFWYRQQPGQSLTLIATANQGSEATYESGFVIDKFPISRPNLTFSTLTVSNMSPEDSSIYLCSVLIRYWDDTEAFFGQGTRLTVV.

This clonotype was found many times. The chain is built from TRBV2 and TRBJ2-5, with unresolved D. The V gene's germline CDR1 is SNHLY and CDR2 FYNNEI. Between the trimmed V and J ends, which lost 2 bases and 5 bases, there was a span of 3 bases. The CDR3 is 11 amino acids. The CDR3 loop reads CASSEWETQYF. The DNA for the CDR3 is TGTGCCAGCAGTGAATGGGAGACCCAGTACTTC.

This clonotype appeared a few times. The V call is TRBV7-6, the J call TRBJ1-4; D is undetermined. Germline loops: CDR1 SGHVS, CDR2 FNYEAQ. CDR3 length equals 13 residues. Trimming removed 0 bases from V and 3 bases from J, with 2 bases in between. The CDR3: CASSLASNEKLFF. In DNA, the CDR3 is TGTGCCAGCAGCTTAGCGTCTAATGAAAAACTGTTTTTT. Using reference TRBV7-6 and TRBJ1-4 for the parts outside the CDR3, the full variable domain is GAGVSQSPRYKVTKRGQDVALRCDPISGHVSLYWYRQALGQGPEFLTYFNYEAQQDKSGLPNDRFSAERPEGSISTLTIQRTEQRDSAMYRCASSLASNEKLFFGSGTQLSVL.

This clonotype has more than one count but fewer than ten. The chain is built from TRBV19 and TRBJ2-3; D might be TRBD1 or TRBD2, each matching 5 bases. Germline assignment: CDR1 LNHDA and CDR2 SQIVND (reference sequence). The V end lost 5 bases, the J end lost 4 bases, and 13 bases lay between the germline ends. This CDR3 region has 14 residues. The CDR3 loop is CASSRGPTPDTQYF. The CDR3 DNA reads as TGTGCCAGTAGTCGGGGCCCCACCCCAGATACGCAGTATTTT.

The rearrangement links TRBV20-1 to TRBJ2-5; TRBD2 matches at 11 bases. With V trimmed by 1 base and J by 5 bases, 15 bases remained unmatched. The V gene's germline CDR1 is DFQATT and CDR2 SNEGSKA (reference sequence). There are 18 residues in the CDR3. The CDR3 loop is CSARVSSGGSGGRETQYF. For the CDR3, the DNA is TGCAGTGCTAGAGTTTCTAGCGGGGGGTCCGGAGGGAGGGAGACCCAGTACTTC.

This chain links TRBV15 with TRBJ2-5, with TRBD2 matching 7 bases. The germline gives CDR1 LNHNV, CDR2 YYDKDF (reference sequence). Germline trimming cut 2 bases from V and 3 bases from J; bases unmatched to any gene: 6. The CDR3 has 15 residues. The CDR3 protein is CATSRWGGTKETQYF. The CDR3 DNA is TGTGCCACCAGCAGATGGGGGGGGACTAAAGAGACCCAGTACTTC.